This entry is about one T cell receptor beta chain. The antigen is unknown. This record comes from a study of T cell responses to AZD1222 COVID-19 vaccine. Data came from immunoSEQ multiplex PCR; TCRdb stores just in-frame clones and leaves some out. The sample yields 140,000 to 150,000 clones, under 95% seen once. Between the trimmed V and J ends, which lost 1 base and 0 bases, there was a span of 7 bases. CDR1 is SGHTA and CDR2 is FQGNSA in the germline V gene. The CDR3 has 15 residues. Whole-study findings and limits: Nearly half of the spike-specific TCRs reportedly recognize variant regions that carry no mutations.

The chain joins TRBV7-2 to TRBJ1-5; no reliable D call. The receptor's source is an adult in good health. The sample consisted of peripheral blood, taken on day 0 of AZD1222 vaccination. This chain's CDR3 is CASSLGPFSNQPQHF. The CDR3 DNA reads as TGTGCCAGCAGCTTAGGTCCTTTTAGCAATCAGCCCCAGCATTTT.